These T cell receptor beta chains were read from a single sample in a study of blood T cells in healthy people across ages. TCRdb analysed the 5' RACE reads with MiXCR anew, one entry per CDR3 protein. The sample yields 550,000 to 650,000 distinct CDR3 sequences, approximately 30% seen once. The material sequenced was blood. These TCRs come from a woman older than 75 in good health. Both conserved end residues are part of each CDR3. A D gene is named only where the DNA matches it firmly. Some rows have no size entry. The others give once, few or many, or a class for an expanded clone.

- | TRBJ1-1 | - | TRBV2 | CASSATGITEAFF
- | TRBJ2-1 | once | TRBV6-1 | CASSENGRGGWGQFF
- | TRBJ1-1 | - | TRBV15 | CATSRPQDTEAFF
- | TRBJ2-7 | - | TRBV4-1 | CASSQGGGTYNGQYF
- | TRBJ2-3 | many | TRBV9 | CASSPSEDTQYF
- | TRBJ2-7 | many | TRBV5-1 | CASSTDAKSYEQYF
- | TRBJ1-1 | many | TRBV29-1 | CSVQGGSTEAFF
- | TRBJ2-5 | many | TRBV24-1 | CATSASGIQETQYF
TRBD1 | TRBJ2-3 | many | TRBV7-2 | CASSPRTGSTDTQYF
TRBD2 | TRBJ2-3 | - | TRBV7-8 | CASSLTAGGAKNTQYF
TRBD1 | TRBJ2-2 | few | TRBV9 | CASSVTGTGDGELFF
TRBD1 | TRBJ1-2 | many | TRBV5-1 | CASSLEQGMRGYTF
TRBD2 | TRBJ2-3 | - | TRBV15 | CATSRGGGADTQYF
- | TRBJ2-7 | many | TRBV11-2 | CASSFKLNYEQYF
- | TRBJ1-1 | once | TRBV29-1 | CSGGDRVNTEAFF
- | TRBJ1-3 | - | TRBV20-1 | CSARGWESGGNTIYF
TRBD2 | TRBJ2-7 | - | TRBV28 | CASSSPLPYWTSGGYEQYF
TRBD1 | TRBJ1-5 | many | TRBV5-6 | CASSLGGTGPQPQHF
- | TRBJ1-2 | - | TRBV5-5 | CASSSGTGVSGYTF
TRBD2 | TRBJ2-7 | - | TRBV27 | CASSPTSGRLYEQYF
TRBD2 | TRBJ2-3 | few | TRBV20-1 | CSAIRSGGASDTQYF
- | TRBJ1-2 | - | TRBV6-5 | CASSYDRPGHYGYTF
TRBD1 | TRBJ2-1 | many | TRBV20-1 | CSAGTGGINEQFF
TRBD1 | TRBJ2-3 | many | TRBV5-4 | CASSSTGAYTDTQYF
- | TRBJ1-5 | - | TRBV7-2 | CASSPGQASNQPQHF
- | TRBJ2-3 | - | TRBV12-3/TRBV12-4 | CASSPRGHTDTQYF
- | TRBJ2-5 | - | TRBV2 | CASSDTIYNEQYF
- | TRBJ1-1 | - | TRBV3-1 | CASSPTLGGPNTEAFF
TRBD1 | TRBJ1-2 | many | TRBV9 | CASSAVQGAVYGYTF
- | TRBJ1-2 | many | TRBV18 | CASSPGLEANYGYTF
- | TRBJ2-3 | many | TRBV18 | CASSPPGQTSHTQYF
- | TRBJ1-6 | few | TRBV27 | CASSCSRGYSPLHF
- | TRBJ2-7 | many | TRBV7-2 | CASSLDPNSREQYF
- | TRBJ1-1 | few | TRBV10-3 | CAISGRGESTEAFF
TRBD2 | TRBJ2-1 | - | TRBV4-1 | CASTKEVSGANEQFF
- | TRBJ2-7 | many | TRBV6-2/TRBV6-3 | CASSYYAGYEQYF
- | TRBJ2-7 | many | TRBV7-2 | CASSTRPGPDVGQYF
TRBD1 | TRBJ2-7 | many | TRBV25-1 | CASSRGGNYEQYF
- | TRBJ1-2 | many | TRBV9 | CASSQSWTAPGDGYTF
- | TRBJ2-5 | many | TRBV7-2 | CASSLGSSPKTQYF
TRBD1 | TRBJ2-7 | few | TRBV19 | CASSRGRTTGGYEQYF
- | TRBJ2-1 | - | TRBV20-1 | CRASGDETQFF
TRBD1 | TRBJ2-7 | many | TRBV5-1 | CASSSGTGIDEQYF
- | TRBJ1-1 | many | TRBV20-1 | CSARGQVTEAFF
- | TRBJ1-1 | - | TRBV5-1 | CASSFDRNGNTEAFF
TRBD1 | TRBJ2-1 | many | TRBV20-1 | CSGRGQGAFNEQFF
- | TRBJ1-2 | many | TRBV12-3/TRBV12-4 | CASRLGLGGPLHGYTF
TRBD1 | TRBJ1-2 | - | TRBV3-1 | CASSQWDRLNCGYTF
TRBD2 | TRBJ2-5 | many | TRBV20-1 | CSAQRGDLQETQYF
TRBD1 | TRBJ1-2 | - | TRBV27 | CASSPQGPGGYTF
- | TRBJ2-7 | - | TRBV7-2 | CASSDWKGVYEQYF
- | TRBJ1-5 | - | TRBV2 | CASRGTLRGGNQPQHF
TRBD1 | TRBJ1-4 | many | TRBV7-9 | CASSSALGVFRGLGNEKLFF
- | TRBJ1-1 | - | TRBV11-2 | CASSFSGGQDTEAFF
TRBD2 | TRBJ2-3 | many | TRBV5-1 | CASSLVSGGSTDTQYF
- | TRBJ2-5 | many | TRBV12-3/TRBV12-4 | CASSLAQGGTQYF
- | TRBJ1-2 | - | TRBV9 | CASSVEAGTAYYGYTF